This T cell receptor (beta chain) was captured by sequencing in a study of shared clonotypes between healthy human individuals. Comment on this clone: Its antigen remains unidentified.

General study results and limits: Roughly 5% of naive CD4 clonotypes were shared across several donors. Clonotype sharing across donors was expected to vary with sequencing depth.

CDR1 is MNHEY and CDR2 is SMNVEV in the germline V gene (reference sequence). The germline V and J ends were trimmed by 5 bases and 9 bases, with 20 bases remaining between them. The CDR3 runs 15 residues. This was a deep-level run. Genomic DNA (from each subset) was split evenly across several immunoSEQ plates. Data came from immunoSEQ multiplex PCR; TCRdb stores just in-frame clones and leaves some out. The data show over a million clones, 70% to 80% seen once. The receptor's source is a young man in good health. Some clones in this sample may be carry-over from other donors' samples. Sequenced: memory CD4+ T cells from PBMCs. The subset: CD45RA-negative fraction. The chain links TRBV27 to TRBJ2-1; the D gene is possibly TRBD1 (6 bases). The CDR3 sequence is CASSPSSLGTIEQFF. The CDR3 region has the DNA TGTGCCAGCAGTCCCAGCAGTTTGGGGACAATTGAGCAGTTCTTC.